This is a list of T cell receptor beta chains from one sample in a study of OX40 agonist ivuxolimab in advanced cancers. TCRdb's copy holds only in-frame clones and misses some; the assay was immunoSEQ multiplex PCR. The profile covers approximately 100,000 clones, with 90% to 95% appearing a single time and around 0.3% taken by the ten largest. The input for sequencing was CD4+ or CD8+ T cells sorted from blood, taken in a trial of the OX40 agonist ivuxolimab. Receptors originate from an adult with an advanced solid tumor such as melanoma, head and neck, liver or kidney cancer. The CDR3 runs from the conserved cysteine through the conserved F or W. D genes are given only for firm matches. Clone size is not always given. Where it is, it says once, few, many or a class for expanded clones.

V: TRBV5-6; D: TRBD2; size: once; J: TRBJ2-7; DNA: TGTGCCAGCAGCTACTACGGGACTAGCGGGATTGAGCAGTACTTC; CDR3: CASSYYGTSGIEQYF
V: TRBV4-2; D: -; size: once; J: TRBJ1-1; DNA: TGTGCCAGCAGCCAAGAAGTAACGGTCCCGAACACTGAAGCCTTCTTT; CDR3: CASSQEVTVPNTEAFF
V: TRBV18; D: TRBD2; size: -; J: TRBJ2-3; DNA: TGTGCCAGCTCACTAACGGGGGGATCCACAGATACGCAGTATTTT; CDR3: CASSLTGGSTDTQYF
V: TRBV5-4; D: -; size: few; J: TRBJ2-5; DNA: TGTGCCAGCAGCCCGAGGACAGCGGAGACCCAGTACTTC; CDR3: CASSPRTAETQYF
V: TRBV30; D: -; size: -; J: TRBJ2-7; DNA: TGTGCCTGGAGTGTAATCAGGGGTTGGTTGTACTTC; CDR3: CAWSVIRGWLYF
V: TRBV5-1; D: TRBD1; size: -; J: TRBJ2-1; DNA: TGCGCCAGCAGCTCGGGACAGGGGAATAACAATGAGCAGTTCTTC; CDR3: CASSSGQGNNNEQFF
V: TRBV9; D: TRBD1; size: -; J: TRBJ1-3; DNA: TGTGCCAGCAGCTCGGGACAGTACTCTGGAAACACCATATATTTT; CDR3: CASSSGQYSGNTIYF
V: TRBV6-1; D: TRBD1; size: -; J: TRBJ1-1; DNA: TGTGCCAGCTCCGAGGGAGGGGGCCACACTGAAGCTTTCTTT; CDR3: CASSEGGGHTEAFF
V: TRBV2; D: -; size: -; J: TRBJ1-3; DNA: TGTGCCAGCACCCTGATTAAGGGAAACCCCATATATTTT; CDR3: CASTLIKGNPIYF
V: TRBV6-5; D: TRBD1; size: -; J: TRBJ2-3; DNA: TGTGCCACCTCCGACAGGGCGGCAGATACGCAGTATTTT; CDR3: CATSDRAADTQYF
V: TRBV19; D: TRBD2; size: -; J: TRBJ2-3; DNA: TGTGCCAGTAGTCCCCTAGCGGGAGGGACCACAGATACGCAGTATTTT; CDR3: CASSPLAGGTTDTQYF
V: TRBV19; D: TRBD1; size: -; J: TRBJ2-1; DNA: TGTGCCAGTAGTGAAACAGGGGCGGCGTTCGTATTTGAGCAGTTCTTC; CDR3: CASSETGAAFVFEQFF
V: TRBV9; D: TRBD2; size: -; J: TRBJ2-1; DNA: TGTGCCAGCAGCTCCCGGGGGACTAGCGGCTACAATGAGCAGTTCTTC; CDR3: CASSSRGTSGYNEQFF
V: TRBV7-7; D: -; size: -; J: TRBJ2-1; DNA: TGTGCCAGCAGCTTAGGGCCCTACAATGAGCAGTTCTTC; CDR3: CASSLGPYNEQFF
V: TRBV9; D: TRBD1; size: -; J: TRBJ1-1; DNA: TGTGCCAGCAGCATCGGGACAGAAGAGAAAGCTTTCTTT; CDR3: CASSIGTEEKAFF
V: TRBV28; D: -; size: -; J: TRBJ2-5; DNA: TGTGCCAGCAGCCCCAAAAGGGCAGGGACGAAGACCCAGTACTTC; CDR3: CASSPKRAGTKTQYF
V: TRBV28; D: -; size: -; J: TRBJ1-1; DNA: TGTGCCAGCAGCCAACCCGCCCTAGCGGTCTCTGAAGCTTTCTTT; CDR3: CASSQPALAVSEAFF
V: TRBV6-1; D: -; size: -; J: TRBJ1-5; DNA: TGTGCCAGCAGTGAAGTGGACATTAGCAATCAGCCCCAGCATTTT; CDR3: CASSEVDISNQPQHF
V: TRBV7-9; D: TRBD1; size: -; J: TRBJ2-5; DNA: TGTGCCAGCAGCTTAGGGAGTAGGACAGGTGAAGAGACCCAGTACTTC; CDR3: CASSLGSRTGEETQYF
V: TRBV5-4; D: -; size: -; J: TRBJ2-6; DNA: TGTGCCAGCAGCCTCGTAATAAGCTCTGGGGCCAACGTCCTGACTTTC; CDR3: CASSLVISSGANVLTF
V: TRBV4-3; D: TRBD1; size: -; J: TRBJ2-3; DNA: TGCGCCAGCAGCCAAGAATACGTGACAGGGGGTGTAACGCAGTATTTT; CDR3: CASSQEYVTGGVTQYF
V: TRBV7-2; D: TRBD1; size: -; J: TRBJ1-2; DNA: TGTGCCAGCAGCGGGACAGGGCGGGGCGACTATGGCTACACCTTC; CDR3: CASSGTGRGDYGYTF
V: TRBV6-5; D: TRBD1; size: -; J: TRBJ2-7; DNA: TGTGCCAGCAGCCGACAGGGAACCGAGCAGTACTTC; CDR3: CASSRQGTEQYF
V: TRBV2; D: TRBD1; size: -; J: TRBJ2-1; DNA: TGTGCCAGCAGTCCCCGAGGGGCAGGGGGTTACAATGAGCAGTTCTTC; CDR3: CASSPRGAGGYNEQFF
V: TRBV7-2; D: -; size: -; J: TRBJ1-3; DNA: TGTGCCAGCAGCTTAGCTGTCCAGTACCCTGGAAACACCATATATTTT; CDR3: CASSLAVQYPGNTIYF
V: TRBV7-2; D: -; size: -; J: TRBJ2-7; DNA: TGTGCCAGCAGCCTACGACAGACTCCCGGGGAGCAGTACTTC; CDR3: CASSLRQTPGEQYF
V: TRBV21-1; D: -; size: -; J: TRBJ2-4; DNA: TGTGCCAGCGTCGACCTAGACCTTGCCAAAAACATTCAGTACTTC; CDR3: CASVDLDLAKNIQYF
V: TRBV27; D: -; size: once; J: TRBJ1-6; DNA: TGTGCCAGCAGTCCCACACGCCCGGGCTCACCCCTCCACTTT; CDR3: CASSPTRPGSPLHF
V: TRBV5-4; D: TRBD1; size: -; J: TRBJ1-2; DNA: TGTGCCAGCAGCTCCGAGACAGGGGATGGCTACACCTTC; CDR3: CASSSETGDGYTF
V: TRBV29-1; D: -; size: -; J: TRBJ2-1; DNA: TGCAGCGTTGGGGGGAATCCCTACAATGAGCAGTTCTTC; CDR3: CSVGGNPYNEQFF
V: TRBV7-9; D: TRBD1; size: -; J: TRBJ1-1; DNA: TGTGCCAGCAGCTCAACTAGACAGGGTCAGAACACTGAAGCTTTCTTT; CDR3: CASSSTRQGQNTEAFF
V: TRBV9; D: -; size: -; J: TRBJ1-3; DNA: TGTGCCAGCAGCGTAACCCAAGGGGGGGGAAACACCATATATTTT; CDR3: CASSVTQGGGNTIYF
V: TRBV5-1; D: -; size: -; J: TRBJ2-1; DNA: TGCGCCAGCAGCTTGTCGGATCCCACAAACAATGAGCAGTTCTTC; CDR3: CASSLSDPTNNEQFF
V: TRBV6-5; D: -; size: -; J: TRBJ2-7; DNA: TGTGCCAGCAGTTACGGCGTCTACGAGCAGTACTTC; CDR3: CASSYGVYEQYF
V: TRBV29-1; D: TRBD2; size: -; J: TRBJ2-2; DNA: TGCAGCGGCAAGCGGGGGGGGACCGGGGAGCTGTTTTTT; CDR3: CSGKRGGTGELFF
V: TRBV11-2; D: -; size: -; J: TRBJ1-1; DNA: TGTGCCAGCAGCCCCGAGGCAGGGAAGAACACTGAAGCTTTCTTT; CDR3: CASSPEAGKNTEAFF
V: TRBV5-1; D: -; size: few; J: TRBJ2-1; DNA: TGCGCCAGCAGCTCCCCCCTCTGGCGGAGGCCCTACAATGAGCAGTTCTTC; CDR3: CASSSPLWRRPYNEQFF
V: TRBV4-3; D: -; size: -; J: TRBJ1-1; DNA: TGCGCCAGCAGCCGGAGTTTCAGGGGCGACACTGAAGCTTTCTTT; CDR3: CASSRSFRGDTEAFF
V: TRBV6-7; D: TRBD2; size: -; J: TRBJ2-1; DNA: TGTGCCAGCAGGGCGACTAGCGGGAGGGCCCGGGTTTTGCGCAATGAGCAGTTCTTC; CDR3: CASRATSGRARVLRNEQFF
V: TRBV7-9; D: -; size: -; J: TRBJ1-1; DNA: TGTGCCAGCAGCTTACTCTCTACGAATGGTGAAGCTTTCTTT; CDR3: CASSLLSTNGEAFF
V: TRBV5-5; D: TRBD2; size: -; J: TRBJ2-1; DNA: TGTGCCAGCAGCTACTTTGCGGGAGATTACAATGAGCAGTTCTTC; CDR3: CASSYFAGDYNEQFF
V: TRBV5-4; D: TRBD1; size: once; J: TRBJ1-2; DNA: TGTGCCAGCAGCCCAAGACAGGGGGTGAATGGCTACACCTTC; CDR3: CASSPRQGVNGYTF
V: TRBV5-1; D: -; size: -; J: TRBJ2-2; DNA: TGCGCCAGCAGCTTGCCAGGGATGAACACCGGGGAGCTGTTTTTT; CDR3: CASSLPGMNTGELFF
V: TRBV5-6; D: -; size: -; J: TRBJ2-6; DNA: TGTGCCAGCAGCTCATTTGGGGAGGCCAACGTCCTGACTTTC; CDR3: CASSSFGEANVLTF
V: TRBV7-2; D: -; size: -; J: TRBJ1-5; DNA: TGCGCCAGCAGCCGGACGCCAGGGAATCAGCCCCAGCATTTT; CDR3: CASSRTPGNQPQHF
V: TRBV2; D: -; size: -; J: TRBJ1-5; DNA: TGTGCCAGCAGTGAAGCTGGCAGGGGAGGTCAGCCCCAGCATTTT; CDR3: CASSEAGRGGQPQHF
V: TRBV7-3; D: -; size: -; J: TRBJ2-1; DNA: TGTGCCAGCAGCTTACGGACAGGGGGCTCACTAGCGGGAGGCAATGAGCAGTTCTTC; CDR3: CASSLRTGGSLAGGNEQFF
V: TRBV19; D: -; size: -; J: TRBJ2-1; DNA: TGTGCCAGTAGTCCTTACAGCGGACCGAATGAGCAGTTCTTC; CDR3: CASSPYSGPNEQFF
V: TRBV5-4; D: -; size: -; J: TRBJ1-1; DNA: TGTGCCAGCAGCTCAACCAGATCAAACACTGAAGCTTTCTTT; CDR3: CASSSTRSNTEAFF
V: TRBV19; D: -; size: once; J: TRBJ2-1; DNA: TGTGCCAGTAGTAAGTCCCTCCGGCGGGGGCAGTCAAATGAGCAGTTCTTC; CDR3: CASSKSLRRGQSNEQFF
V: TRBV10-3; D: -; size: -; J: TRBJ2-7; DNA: TGTGCCATCAGTGAGCCAAATTACAGTTACGAGCAGTACTTC; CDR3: CAISEPNYSYEQYF
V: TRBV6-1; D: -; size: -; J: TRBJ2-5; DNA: TGTGCCAGCAGTGAAGGCTCAGCGGAGACCCAGTACTTC; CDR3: CASSEGSAETQYF
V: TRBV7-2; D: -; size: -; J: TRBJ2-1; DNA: TGTGCCAGCAGCTCCTCGGGGGGCAGGTACAATGAGCAGTTCTTC; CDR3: CASSSSGGRYNEQFF